A selection of T cell receptor beta chains follows, all from one sample in a study of lymphopenia after photon versus proton radiotherapy. The data were produced by immunoSEQ multiplex PCR, yet TCRdb's version contains in-frame clones alone and is incomplete. The top ten hold 25% to 35% of the sample, which has around 53,000 clones, around 88% seen once. Sequenced here: peripheral blood, sampled from a patient treated with photon-based radiotherapy. The receptors originated from a man aged 50 to 59 with gastric cancer. Each CDR3 is given without its conserved first and last residue.

len,v_gene,j_gene,CDR3aa
13,TRBV6-1,TRBJ1-2,ASSEPQRRAVGYT
11,TRBV11-2,TRBJ2-1,ASSRVGQHEQF
11,TRBV23-1,TRBJ2-7,ASSHHDRVEQY
13,TRBV19,TRBJ2-1,ASRSGTSDYNEQF
12,TRBV7-9,TRBJ2-3,ASSLSASTDTQY
13,TRBV7-2,TRBJ2-7,ASSFGLAGINEQY
12,TRBV7-2,TRBJ1-2,ASSINTDNSGYT
13,TRBV23-1,TRBJ1-2,ASSQRFYENYGYT
12,TRBV7-2,TRBJ2-1,ASSYPGSGNEQF
11,TRBV28,TRBJ1-5,ASQRRGNQPQH
13,TRBV6-5,TRBJ2-2,ASSVDRTPTGELF
11,TRBV4-3,TRBJ2-7,ASSQDRRYEQY
10,TRBV10-1,TRBJ2-1,AAPSLSNEQF
9,TRBV19,TRBJ1-5,ASGPFQPQH
13,TRBV6-5,TRBJ2-1,ASSLTYSSYNEQF
15,TRBV5-1,TRBJ2-1,ASSLGPSGSADNEQF
16,TRBV6-4,TRBJ2-4,ASSEQARVGHGKNIQY
13,TRBV5-1,TRBJ2-2,ASRGTSGNGGELF
12,TRBV7-7,TRBJ2-3,ASSQGLPTDTQY
13,TRBV28,TRBJ2-1,ASRKVASDKNEQF
12,TRBV5-1,TRBJ2-5,ASTSANEGETQY
11,TRBV5-6,TRBJ1-2,ASSSGTAYGYT
15,TRBV4-3,TRBJ2-1,ASSQDWTGTFYNEQF
11,TRBV18,TRBJ2-3,ASSPRGSDTQY
12,TRBV7-6,TRBJ1-1,ASSLGREVSEAF
12,TRBV29-1,TRBJ2-5,SVSLAGGQETQY
11,TRBV18,TRBJ2-7,ASSSDHSYEQY
13,TRBV7-2,TRBJ1-4,ASSLRAATNEKLF
15,TRBV6-1,TRBJ1-3,ASSEMTGGASGNTIY
13,TRBV5-6,TRBJ1-2,ASSLDGYSNYGYT
14,TRBV6-6,TRBJ2-2,ASSPTDRGNTGELF
14,TRBV7-3,TRBJ2-1,ASSPTGPKGYNEQF
16,TRBV15,TRBJ2-7,ATSRDVGPGQGDYEQY
15,TRBV9,TRBJ2-4,ASSPRGGGFTKNIQY
14,TRBV18,TRBJ1-1,ASSPRDRGGNTEAF
14,TRBV28,TRBJ2-7,ASSPIERTSSYEQY
12,TRBV5-1,TRBJ1-4,ASSKTTTNEKLF
13,TRBV7-9,TRBJ2-7,ASSLVASGDYEQY
11,TRBV27,TRBJ2-5,ASSRKREETQY
15,TRBV7-2,TRBJ2-2,ASSLLTSGRHTGELF
11,TRBV28,TRBJ2-7,AIQRPSSYEQY
13,TRBV28,TRBJ1-2,ASIPGGQGNYGYT
11,TRBV11-3,TRBJ2-3,ASSLGGRDTQY